Reported below is one TCR beta chain. Its antigen remains unidentified. No base quality information exists; no much larger clone differs at one position. The receptor library was made with 5' RACE. The listed sequencing device is Illumina HiSeq 2000. Template switching introduced a universal primer binding site; the final cDNA contained a unique molecular identifier, enabling accurate counting of TCR cDNA molecules. Specific primers in the conserved constant-segment region were used to synthesize first-strand cDNA for the TCR alpha and beta chains. Each cDNA library was double barcoded, with a SMART-Mk sample barcode plus Illumina barcodes, to control for contamination. TruSeq adapter sequences, together with Illumina sample barcodes, were added in two successive PCR steps. The Illumina HiSeq platform was used with custom primers to sequence TCR alpha and beta cDNA libraries. The authors' pipeline ran thus. Raw reads were processed with MiGEC to extract unique molecular identifiers, and MiXCR was used to determine CDR3 positions. Recombination models were inferred per individual with the repgenHMM and IGoR tools using an EM algorithm. Shared clonotype analysis was performed with the tcR package in R, normalizing sharing by the product of cloneset sizes. To study raw recombination free of thymic and clonal selection effects, out-of-frame nonproductive sequences were analyzed. The raw public reads went through TCRdb reprocessing: fastp at Q25, MiXCR clone calling, in-frame beta chains kept. Rows with one shared CDR3 protein collapse into an entry with the most common genes and DNA. TCRdb's processing, not the authors' own work, is the source of the V and J calls. The sample has over 550,000 distinct CDR3 sequences on record, about 7.6% of them singletons. Around 1.6% of the sample goes to the ten largest clones.

Every donor in the study was a healthy Caucasian. Three pairs of female monozygotic twins, all aged roughly 18 to 29 years, were included in the twin cohort. Peripheral blood mononuclear cells were used as the source from which RNA for TCR libraries was isolated. Taken from the germline V gene, the CDR1 and CDR2 loops are SNHLY and FYNNEI. From its cysteine to its phenylalanine, the CDR3 spans 12 amino acids. The only DNA kept is the CDR3, 36 bases in frame from the first base. V gives up 1 base and J gives up 7 bases, and the segment between their germline ends measures 6 bases. This specimen comes from a study of identical twins (dated by TCRdb to the mid-2010s). In the study overall: To test whether fetal clonotypes persist, this study deep-sequenced TCR alpha and beta repertoires from monozygotic twins, from unrelated adults of various ages, and from cord blood. To rule out contamination, the twin experiments were replicated at different times with different library preparation protocols.

Results the study describes overall, beyond this receptor: Out-of-frame TCR alpha sharing in monozygotic twins was systematically underestimated by recombination models, whereas sharing between unrelated individuals was in agreement with the recombination models. Compared with coincidental sharing between unrelated individuals, out-of-frame TCR alpha sequences shared between twins showed an excess of sequences with low generation probability. A weaker excess of twin sharing was found in beta out-of-frame sequences because the signal-to-noise ratio was lowered by fewer shared sequences. Zero-insertion analyses could be partly confounded by invariant T cells such as MAIT and iNKT, though diverse VJ usage argued against such confounding for most clonotypes. Conclusions relied on cross-sectional statistical analysis, since the same donors could not be followed over many years. Fewer insertions were carried by abundant cord blood beta clonotypes, a similar but weaker trend appeared in young adult naive repertoires, and no such trend appeared in memory repertoires.

A further study also used this sample, focusing on yellow fever vaccine responses in identical twins. As described in the second report: The T cell response to vaccination in identical twins was reported by the authors to appear partly convergent and partly personalized. Focusing on identical twins, the study followed the T cell clones that responded to the vaccine, and did so with precision.

The receptor's source is a woman under 30 in good health. The rearrangement joined TRBV2 to TRBJ2-3; the D gene identity is not certain. The specimen was PBMCs. CDR3 reads: CASSEGQNTQYF. The base sequence is TGTGCCAGCAGTGAAGGCCAGAATACGCAGTATTTT.